One and the same sample provided the 3 T cell receptor beta chains below, sequenced in a study of T-cell memory formation after mild COVID-19. TCRdb recomputed calls from the 5' RACE reads with MiXCR, one row per CDR3 protein. Among roughly 310,000 distinct CDR3 sequences listed, less than 20% were seen once. Sequenced: PBMCs or a T cell subset sorted from them (not recorded which). These receptor sequences come from a man between 18 and 29 years old who had mild COVID-19 (a few samples of this study predate the infection). Cell type and time point are not known.

In this sample, this clonotype turned up a few times. The J gene is TRBJ2-3, the V gene TRBV18; either TRBD1 or TRBD2 may supply D (6 bases each). V lost 0 bases and J lost 2, with 12 bases in between. The CDR3 runs to 16 residues. The V gene's germline CDR1 is KGHSH and CDR2 LQKENI. The CDR3 loop is CASSPPQGGNTDTQYF. The DNA for the CDR3 is TGTGCCAGCTCACCACCACAGGGCGGGAACACAGATACGCAGTATTTT.

This clonotype was detected only a few times. V gene TRBV27 combines with J gene TRBJ2-7, with a tentative D call TRBD1 (6 bases). This CDR3 has 14 amino acids. Germline V gene lookup returns CDR1 MNHEY and CDR2 SMNVEV (reference sequence). V was cut by 2 bases and J by 5 bases, with 13 bases left in between. For the CDR3, the DNA is TGTGCCAGCAGTTTAAACTCAGGGGCCGACGAGCAGTACTTC. This sequence encodes CASSLNSGADEQYF.

This clonotype was detected a few times. The chain joins TRBV24-1 to TRBJ2-5; D gene unclear. Trimming shortened V by 4 bases and J by 7 bases, and 12 bases separated the two germline ends. Germline loops: CDR1 KGHDR, CDR2 SFDVKD. This CDR3 has 13 residues. DNA for the CDR3: TGTGCCACCAGTGAGGAAGGACCTAGGACCCAGTACTTC. This sequence encodes CATSEEGPRTQYF.